This T cell receptor (beta chain) was retrieved from a study of T cell responses to AZD1222 COVID-19 vaccine (dated by TCRdb to the early 2020s). Broadly, across the study: Because spike-specific TCR depth and breadth did not differ between the two schedules, AZD1222 recipients who got a second dose at roughly 4 weeks were pooled with those who got a second dose at roughly 12 weeks. TCR sequencing was performed for about 250 trial participants, of whom roughly 200 were given two doses of AZD1222 and around 25 were given two doses of MenACWY control vaccine. Trial participants were enrolled into age subgroups of 18-55, 56-69 and 70-plus years, which contained about 150, 27 and 61 TCR-sequenced participants, respectively. What the research found in general, with its limitations: Epitopes outside the regions mutated in the B.1.351 and B.1.1.7 variants were reportedly recognized by nearly half of the unique spike-specific TCRs. No day 14 peak-response samples were available, so repertoires were characterized only after the peak T cell response. Participants were mostly white British and included more females than males, and it was suggested by the authors that clonal diversity may have been underestimated. Only five to seven AZD1222 recipients were SARS-CoV-2 seropositive at baseline, limiting conclusions about previously exposed vaccinees. In the small 56-69-year group, the increase in depth fell short of significance, most likely because of low power. The whole spike protein was spanned by vaccine-associated CD4 TCRs, and dominant responses were seen in regions 160-218 and 743-854. Spike-specific TCR breadth and depth rose significantly after two AZD1222 doses compared with day 0 and with MenACWY recipients.

The time point label, read with the paper, signifies: baseline before first vaccination. The vaccinee samples were drawn from two UK trials, COV001 and COV002, one of which was a single-blind randomized controlled phase 2/3 trial testing AZD1222 (ChAdOx1 nCoV-19) in healthy adults. Trial participant PBMC samples were collected at day 0 and day 28 after the second dose for TCRbeta chain sequencing. Via the germline V gene, CDR1 is SGHTA and CDR2 FQGNSA. Reading from cysteine to phenylalanine, the CDR3 counts 15 amino acids. Of the read, only the CDR3 DNA is kept; its 45 bases are in frame from base 1. The junction carries 17 bases between V and J, which are trimmed by 5 bases and 7 bases respectively. The count of this clone is one. Its recognized antigen is unknown. Base qualities are not recorded, but no much larger clone differs from it by a single base. The CDR3 regions of human TCRbeta chains were analyzed by immunosequencing. The source study handled its data this way. TCRs in the repertoires were compared against a reference library of SARS-CoV-2-specific TCRs that had been generated with the MIRA antigen-specificity platform. Breadth was defined as the fraction of unique TCRs that were SARS-CoV-2-associated. Depth was defined as the fraction of total T cells that were SARS-CoV-2-associated. Using the MIRA data, each spike-specific TCR was mapped to the spike region that the TCR reacts to and placed in a CD4 or CD8 class. Log10-transformed breadth and depth values were compared by one-way ANOVA with Sidak's multiple comparisons tests. Entries here come from immuneACCESS through TCRdb and include only in-frame sequences with V and J called. Some clones fail to appear in such tables; in the studies checked, an unresolved V gene covers under half of the shortfall, and the cause of the remainder is unknown. V and J calls and clone size are those listed in that table; D and trimming were worked out from the DNA. The table for this sample lists approximately 110,000 clones; roughly 90% of them were counted only once. Nearly 4.5% of the sample lies in the top ten.

The chain couples TRBV7-2 to TRBJ2-2; TRBD1 is a weak D gene call, 6 bases matching. The receptor was derived from an adult in good health. Sequences were derived from peripheral blood, sampled on day 0 of AZD1222 vaccination. The DNA reads as follows: TGTGCCAGCAGCAATCACAGGGCTCCCGGCGGGGAGCTGTTTTTT. The translation is CASSNHRAPGGELFF.